The clone carrying this T cell receptor beta chain turned up a few times. Antigen specificity is unknown. The TCRbeta library incorporated unique molecular identifiers. Each CDR3 protein is one row after TCRdb ran MiXCR on the PCR reads. The sample has 98,000 or so distinct CDR3 sequences; 23% are singletons. Germline V gives CDR1 SGHRS, CDR2 YFSETQ. CDR3 length equals 14 residues. Trimming cost V 0 bases and J 2 bases, with 6 bases left between them. This sample was taken from a study of T-cell reconstitution after alpha-beta-depleted transplantation in children. Study findings and constraints: At around two months after transplant, the alpha-beta T cells were reportedly derived from several hundred expanded clones that came from non-depleted graft cells. In some patients, recipient T cells and intrathymic progenitors surviving conditioning explained high day-60 diversity. From newly produced T cells came most of the T-cell counts and diversity one year after transplant.

This clonotype was obtained from a boy younger than 10 with acute lymphoblastic leukemia, due to receive a stem cell transplant. The sequences come from PBMCs, collected before TCRalphabeta/CD19-depleted stem cell transplant. This rearrangement joins TRBV5-1 to TRBJ2-1, with no clear D. Here the CDR3 DNA reads TGCGCCAGCAGCTTGGACTACACCTACAATGAGCAGTTCTTC. This sequence encodes CASSLDYTYNEQFF.